What follows is one TCR beta chain and its context. The antigen is unknown. The CDR3 totals 15 residues. V shed 8 bases and J shed 2 bases, with 17 bases lying between them. Per germline, CDR1 MDHEN and CDR2 SYDVKM. This sample is drawn from a study of cytomegalovirus exposure and HLA in healthy donors. Primers: 60 Vbeta forward and 13 Jbeta reverse. Assay used: immunoSEQ multiplex PCR; TCRdb lists only in-frame clones, some missing. Counted here are hundreds of thousands of clones, 85% to 90% occurring once; the ten biggest clones make up 0.9% to 1.1%. Study outcomes and limitations: Presence/absence analyses took donor sequencing depth as roughly uniform.

The TCR was taken from a woman under 30 in good health and CMV-seronegative. The sequenced sample was PBMCs. V usage is TRBV28 and J usage is TRBJ2-3, with a tentative D call TRBD2 (6 bases). Written as DNA, the CDR3 is TGTGCCAGCGGTAGTAGCGGATCTAACACAGATACGCAGTATTTT. Protein: CASGSSGSNTDTQYF.